Listed below are T cell receptor beta chains from one sample, sequenced in a study of beta chain features in type 1 diabetes. Clones were read by immunoSEQ multiplex PCR, and TCRdb kept only the in-frame ones, dropping some. Of approximately 110,000 clones in the sample, 40% were seen once. What was sequenced was stem cell memory CD4+ T cells from blood. These TCRs come from a woman aged 18-29 years in good health. The CDR3 runs from the conserved cysteine through the conserved F or W. The D gene is left open where the match is weak. Not all rows give a size; the values are once, few, many and, for expanded clones, a class.

cdr3_length: 13; d_call: .; j_call: TRBJ2-7; clone_size: .; v_call: TRBV6-1; cdr3_nt: TGTGCCAGCAGTGAGGGACATACCTACGAGCAGTACTTC; cdr3_aa: CASSEGHTYEQYF
cdr3_length: 16; d_call: .; j_call: TRBJ2-7; clone_size: few; v_call: TRBV7-9; cdr3_nt: TGTGCCAGCAGCTCCCGAGGGGGGGAGGGCCTTTACGAGCAGTACTTC; cdr3_aa: CASSSRGGEGLYEQYF
cdr3_length: 13; d_call: TRBD1; j_call: TRBJ2-7; clone_size: .; v_call: TRBV19; cdr3_nt: TGTGCCAGTAGCCCTCAGGGGGCGCGGGAGCAGTACTTC; cdr3_aa: CASSPQGAREQYF
cdr3_length: 12; d_call: TRBD1; j_call: TRBJ1-5; clone_size: few; v_call: TRBV29-1; cdr3_nt: TGCAGCGTTGGACAGGGTAATCAGCCCCAGCATTTT; cdr3_aa: CSVGQGNQPQHF
cdr3_length: 15; d_call: TRBD1; j_call: TRBJ2-1; clone_size: .; v_call: TRBV5-6; cdr3_nt: TGTGCCAGCAGCTTAAGGACAGGGTTTTTTCATGAGCAGTTCTTC; cdr3_aa: CASSLRTGFFHEQFF
cdr3_length: 15; d_call: .; j_call: TRBJ2-2; clone_size: .; v_call: TRBV18; cdr3_nt: TGTGCCAGCTCACCGGGCCCGGCAGTCACCGGGGAGCTGTTTTTT; cdr3_aa: CASSPGPAVTGELFF
cdr3_length: 14; d_call: TRBD1; j_call: TRBJ1-3; clone_size: few; v_call: TRBV28; cdr3_nt: TGTGCCAGCAGCCCCTGGACAGGGCGGGCCACCATATATTTT; cdr3_aa: CASSPWTGRATIYF
cdr3_length: 13; d_call: TRBD1; j_call: TRBJ1-2; clone_size: few; v_call: TRBV27; cdr3_nt: TGTGCCAGTGGAGGGACAGCTCCATATGGCTACACCTTC; cdr3_aa: CASGGTAPYGYTF
cdr3_length: 16; d_call: .; j_call: TRBJ2-2; clone_size: .; v_call: TRBV5-1; cdr3_nt: TGCGCCAGCAGCTCCCCCTTTGTGGGAGAGACCGGGGAGCTGTTTTTT; cdr3_aa: CASSSPFVGETGELFF
cdr3_length: 14; d_call: .; j_call: TRBJ2-1; clone_size: .; v_call: TRBV6-5; cdr3_nt: TGTGCCAGCAGTTACCGTGGTAGATCGGGTGAGCAGTTCTTC; cdr3_aa: CASSYRGRSGEQFF
cdr3_length: 16; d_call: TRBD1; j_call: TRBJ2-3; clone_size: .; v_call: TRBV9; cdr3_nt: TGTGCCAGCAGCGTAGTCAGGGGGCGCGGCCCAGATACGCAGTATTTT; cdr3_aa: CASSVVRGRGPDTQYF
cdr3_length: 13; d_call: .; j_call: TRBJ2-1; clone_size: .; v_call: TRBV19; cdr3_nt: TGTGCCAGTACCTCCCGCACGGGGTATGAGCAGTTCTTC; cdr3_aa: CASTSRTGYEQFF
cdr3_length: 13; d_call: TRBD1; j_call: TRBJ2-4; clone_size: .; v_call: TRBV11-2; cdr3_nt: TGTGCCAGCAGTTCCTCAGGGGGAAACATTCAGTACTTC; cdr3_aa: CASSSSGGNIQYF
cdr3_length: 14; d_call: TRBD1; j_call: TRBJ1-4; clone_size: few; v_call: TRBV10-3; cdr3_nt: TGTGCCATCAGCGGGACAGGGAAAGGTGAAAAACTGTTTTTT; cdr3_aa: CAISGTGKGEKLFF
cdr3_length: 15; d_call: .; j_call: TRBJ1-2; clone_size: .; v_call: TRBV7-8; cdr3_nt: TGTGCCAGCAGGACCCCCGGCAGGGCCAACTATGGCTACACCTTC; cdr3_aa: CASRTPGRANYGYTF
cdr3_length: 13; d_call: TRBD2; j_call: TRBJ2-1; clone_size: few; v_call: TRBV7-8; cdr3_nt: TGTGCCAGCAGCGCGGGACTAGCGACTGAGCAGTTCTTC; cdr3_aa: CASSAGLATEQFF
cdr3_length: 12; d_call: .; j_call: TRBJ2-7; clone_size: .; v_call: TRBV5-4; cdr3_nt: TGTGCCAGCAGCTCCCCAGGGCGCGAGCAGTACTTC; cdr3_aa: CASSSPGREQYF
cdr3_length: 16; d_call: .; j_call: TRBJ2-3; clone_size: few; v_call: TRBV7-2; cdr3_nt: TGTGCCAGCAGCTTACGCGCAGGGTGGGCCCCAGATACGCAGTATTTT; cdr3_aa: CASSLRAGWAPDTQYF
cdr3_length: 14; d_call: TRBD1; j_call: TRBJ1-2; clone_size: few; v_call: TRBV2; cdr3_nt: TGTGCCAGCAGTACGGGACAGGGATCCTATGGCTACACCTTC; cdr3_aa: CASSTGQGSYGYTF
cdr3_length: 14; d_call: .; j_call: TRBJ2-3; clone_size: few; v_call: TRBV18; cdr3_nt: TGTGCCAGCTCACTCAGACTCGCGGGAGATACGCAGTATTTT; cdr3_aa: CASSLRLAGDTQYF
cdr3_length: 13; d_call: .; j_call: TRBJ2-5; clone_size: .; v_call: TRBV5-4; cdr3_nt: TGTGCCAGCAGCTTAGCCGGGGGAGAGACCCAGTACTTC; cdr3_aa: CASSLAGGETQYF
cdr3_length: 14; d_call: TRBD2; j_call: TRBJ2-7; clone_size: .; v_call: TRBV6-6; cdr3_nt: TGTGCCAGCAGTTACTCTGCGGGGGCCTACGAGCAGTACTTC; cdr3_aa: CASSYSAGAYEQYF
cdr3_length: 15; d_call: TRBD2; j_call: TRBJ2-1; clone_size: few; v_call: TRBV4-3; cdr3_nt: TGCGCCAGCAGCCAAGCGGGAGGGGGGTACAATGAGCAGTTCTTC; cdr3_aa: CASSQAGGGYNEQFF
cdr3_length: 12; d_call: .; j_call: TRBJ2-1; clone_size: few; v_call: TRBV27; cdr3_nt: TGTGCCAGCAGCTCTCTAGCCGATGAGCAGTTCTTC; cdr3_aa: CASSSLADEQFF
cdr3_length: 17; d_call: TRBD2; j_call: TRBJ2-2; clone_size: .; v_call: TRBV29-1; cdr3_nt: TGCAGCGTTGTTATAGATCTGGGACTAGCGTCCACCGGGGAGCTGTTTTTT; cdr3_aa: CSVVIDLGLASTGELFF
cdr3_length: 13; d_call: TRBD1; j_call: TRBJ1-1; clone_size: .; v_call: TRBV4-1; cdr3_nt: TGCGCCAGCAGCCACCCCAGGGGGCCCGAAGCTTTCTTT; cdr3_aa: CASSHPRGPEAFF
cdr3_length: 15; d_call: .; j_call: TRBJ2-7; clone_size: few; v_call: TRBV30; cdr3_nt: TGTGCCTGGAGTGTAAGACAGTTTTTAACCTACGAGCAGTACTTC; cdr3_aa: CAWSVRQFLTYEQYF
cdr3_length: 12; d_call: .; j_call: TRBJ2-4; clone_size: .; v_call: TRBV2; cdr3_nt: TGTGCCAGCGGCTCAGGGGAGAACATTCAGTACTTC; cdr3_aa: CASGSGENIQYF
cdr3_length: 16; d_call: .; j_call: TRBJ1-1; clone_size: .; v_call: TRBV19; cdr3_nt: TGTGCCAGTAGTCCCCCCCTGACAGGAAAGAACACTGAAGCTTTCTTT; cdr3_aa: CASSPPLTGKNTEAFF
cdr3_length: 15; d_call: TRBD2; j_call: TRBJ2-3; clone_size: .; v_call: TRBV6-6; cdr3_nt: TGTGCCAGCAGTTACTTCCTGTTAGCGGGAAATTCGCAGTATTTT; cdr3_aa: CASSYFLLAGNSQYF
cdr3_length: 15; d_call: .; j_call: TRBJ1-2; clone_size: .; v_call: TRBV5-4; cdr3_nt: TGTGCCAGCAGTACCGGCGGGGCGGCTTCCTATGGCTACACCTTC; cdr3_aa: CASSTGGAASYGYTF
cdr3_length: 15; d_call: TRBD2; j_call: TRBJ2-1; clone_size: .; v_call: TRBV4-1; cdr3_nt: TGCGCCAGCAGCCAAGGGCGTCGCGGGAGGGATGAGCAGTTCTTC; cdr3_aa: CASSQGRRGRDEQFF
cdr3_length: 14; d_call: .; j_call: TRBJ2-1; clone_size: .; v_call: TRBV7-2; cdr3_nt: TGTGCCAGCAGCTCGGGGGAGTTTGTGAGTGAGCAGTTCTTC; cdr3_aa: CASSSGEFVSEQFF
cdr3_length: 13; d_call: .; j_call: TRBJ2-5; clone_size: few; v_call: TRBV5-1; cdr3_nt: TGCGCCAGCAGCTTTCTAGGTCCAGAGACCCAGTACTTC; cdr3_aa: CASSFLGPETQYF
cdr3_length: 15; d_call: TRBD2; j_call: TRBJ2-7; clone_size: few; v_call: TRBV5-6; cdr3_nt: TGTGCCAGCAGCTTGAGGACTAGCGGGAGGAACGAGCAGTACTTC; cdr3_aa: CASSLRTSGRNEQYF
cdr3_length: 15; d_call: TRBD1; j_call: TRBJ2-1; clone_size: .; v_call: TRBV27; cdr3_nt: TGTGCCAGCAGAAGGTCAAGGGGGCTAAACAATGAGCAGTTCTTC; cdr3_aa: CASRRSRGLNNEQFF
cdr3_length: 14; d_call: TRBD2; j_call: TRBJ2-1; clone_size: .; v_call: TRBV27; cdr3_nt: TGTGCCAGCAGTGGGCGGGAGGGATACAATGAGCAGTTCTTC; cdr3_aa: CASSGREGYNEQFF
cdr3_length: 13; d_call: .; j_call: TRBJ2-5; clone_size: .; v_call: TRBV7-9; cdr3_nt: TGTGCCAGCAGCTTTAGCACCCAAGAGACCCAGTACTTC; cdr3_aa: CASSFSTQETQYF
cdr3_length: 16; d_call: TRBD2; j_call: TRBJ2-1; clone_size: .; v_call: TRBV6-1; cdr3_nt: TGTGCCAGCAGTGGACGGGGGGGGAGCTCCTACAATGAGCAGTTCTTC; cdr3_aa: CASSGRGGSSYNEQFF
cdr3_length: 16; d_call: .; j_call: TRBJ1-1; clone_size: .; v_call: TRBV7-2; cdr3_nt: TGTGCCAGCAGCTCGTACAGGGTGAGGGAACAAAGGGGAGCTTTCTTT; cdr3_aa: CASSSYRVREQRGAFF
cdr3_length: 13; d_call: .; j_call: TRBJ2-7; clone_size: .; v_call: TRBV29-1; cdr3_nt: TGCAGCGTTGGGGGGAGGCCCTCCTACGAGCAGTACTTC; cdr3_aa: CSVGGRPSYEQYF
cdr3_length: 17; d_call: .; j_call: TRBJ2-7; clone_size: .; v_call: TRBV7-9; cdr3_nt: TGTGCCAGCAGCTCCATTGAGGGACAAACCCGCTCCTACGAGCAGTACTTC; cdr3_aa: CASSSIEGQTRSYEQYF
cdr3_length: 14; d_call: .; j_call: TRBJ2-7; clone_size: few; v_call: TRBV30; cdr3_nt: TGTGCCTGGAGGGCCAGGACAGTCGCCTACGAGCAGTACTTC; cdr3_aa: CAWRARTVAYEQYF